Below, 23 T cell receptor beta chains from the same sample are listed, as sequenced in a study of blood T cell repertoires in COVID-19. Using immunoSEQ multiplex PCR, the repertoire was profiled, and TCRdb retains in-frame clones only, with some absent. The repertoire holds around 85,000 clones, 90% seen once, with approximately 4.3% in the top ten. The material sequenced was peripheral blood. The receptors stem from a woman over 75 with active or convalescent COVID-19.

The chain recombines TRBV25-1 with TRBJ2-3; 7 bases line up with TRBD2. V gave up 3 bases and J gave up 5 bases; unmatched junction bases: 17. There are 18 residues in the CDR3. Germline assignment: CDR1 MGHDK and CDR2 SYGVNS. In DNA, the CDR3 is TGTGCCAGCAGTGACTGGGGGGACTTTGCGGGAGAGGGAGATACGCAGTATTTT. This codes for CASSDWGDFAGEGDTQYF.

This clone was seen only a few times. The V and J genes are TRBV28 and TRBJ2-2, with D possibly being TRBD2 (6 bases). CDR3 length: 14 residues. Germline lookup yields CDR1 MDHEN and CDR2 SYDVKM. Trimming took off 5 bases at V and 1 base at J, with 8 bases between the two ends. In DNA, the CDR3 is TGTGCCAGCAGTAGCGGGTGGAACACCGGGGAGCTGTTTTTT. Translation gives CASSSGWNTGELFF.

The J gene is TRBJ2-7, the V gene TRBV2, with D tentatively TRBD2 (5 bases). Germline V gene sequence: CDR1 SNHLY, CDR2 FYNNEI. This CDR3 is built from 13 residues. V gave up 7 bases and J gave up 3 bases, with 13 bases separating them. In DNA form, the CDR3 reads TGTGCCAGCACCCAAGGAGCGGTCTACGAGCAGTACTTC. Translation gives CASTQGAVYEQYF.

The gene calls are TRBV7-9 and TRBJ2-5; unclear D gene. This CDR3 region has 12 residues. The ends were cut back, 3 bases at V and 5 bases at J, with 7 bases in the middle. Germline CDR1 reads SEHNR; CDR2 reads FQNEAQ (reference sequence). The CDR3 here is CASSLSEETQYF. The CDR3 DNA follows: TGTGCCAGCAGCTTGAGCGAGGAGACCCAGTACTTC.

The chain combines TRBV19 with TRBJ2-1; no clear D gene. The V gene's germline CDR1 is LNHDA and CDR2 SQIVND (reference sequence). The CDR3 is 11 residues long. Trimming pared 6 bases from V and 3 bases from J, leaving 3 bases between. CDR3 nucleotides: TGTGCCAGTAGCTACTACAATGAGCAGTTCTTC. Translation gives CASSYYNEQFF.

This clone was observed a handful of times. This chain uses TRBV7-2 with TRBJ1-5; a possible D gene is TRBD1 (5 bases). V shed 1 base and J shed 4 bases, with 8 bases lying between them. Germline V gene lookup returns CDR1 SGHTA and CDR2 FQGNSA. The CDR3 contains 14 residues. The chain's CDR3 is CASSLEQANQPQHF. In DNA, the CDR3 is TGTGCCAGCAGCTTAGAACAGGCTAATCAGCCCCAGCATTTT.

V is TRBV19 and J is TRBJ2-3; 11 nucleotides match TRBD2. CDR3 size: 16 residues. CDR1 and CDR2 (germline): LNHDA, SQIVND (reference sequence). V dropped 5 bases and J dropped 6; count of bases not matched to a gene: 10. CDR3 region: CASSDGSGRAYDTQYF. DNA for the CDR3: TGTGCCAGTAGTGACGGTAGCGGGAGGGCCTACGATACGCAGTATTTT.

This sequence joins TRBV9 and TRBJ1-6; tentative D call: TRBD1 (5 bases). V was cut by 3 bases and J by 8 bases, with 9 bases left in between. The CDR3 is 13 amino acids. The germline CDR1 and CDR2 sequences are SGDLS and YYNGEE. The CDR3 sequence: CASSARVDSPLHF. CDR3 sequence (DNA): TGTGCCAGCAGCGCCAGGGTAGATTCACCCCTCCACTTT.

The V call is TRBV4-1, the J call TRBJ1-2; 9 bases are a match to TRBD1. CDR1 is MGHRA and CDR2 is YSYEKL in the germline V gene. The CDR3 is 17 residues long. J was trimmed by 6 bases and V by 0 bases; bases with no gene match: 11. In DNA form, the CDR3 reads TGCGCCAGCAGCCAAGACTGGGACAGGGCTCCATCCCATGGCTACACCTTC. Encoded protein: CASSQDWDRAPSHGYTF.

The chain links TRBV10-3 to TRBJ1-5; D possibly corresponds to TRBD1 (5 bases). Trimming shortened V by 0 bases and J by 6 bases, and 12 bases separated the two germline ends. The germline gives CDR1 ENHRY, CDR2 SYGVKD. The CDR3 sequence is 15 residues long. The CDR3 sequence is CAISESSGVGQPQHF. The CDR3 DNA reads TGTGCCATCAGTGAGTCGTCGGGGGTGGGTCAGCCCCAGCATTTT.

The rearrangement links TRBV19 to TRBJ2-2; D is perhaps TRBD1 (6 bases). The CDR3 is 15 residues long. Germline V gene sequence: CDR1 LNHDA, CDR2 SQIVND (reference sequence). Trimming took 5 bases from V and 4 from J, leaving 14 bases between them. In DNA, the CDR3 is TGTGCCAGTAGTCAACAGGGATTGGGCACCGGGGAGCTGTTTTTT. Amino acids: CASSQQGLGTGELFF.

Concerning this clone: This sample includes further DNA sequences coding for the same CDR3. V gene TRBV5-1 combines with J gene TRBJ2-1; TRBD2 matches 9 bases. V was clipped by 0 bases and J by 6 bases; unmatched bases: 4. The length of the CDR3 is 15 residues. Germline V gene sequence: CDR1 SGHRS, CDR2 YFSETQ. The CDR3 DNA is TGCGCCAGCAGCTTGGTGGCGGGAGGGGGCAATGAGCAGTTCTTC. It encodes CASSLVAGGGNEQFF.

The CDR3 here is CASSSGQPNEKLFF. Here the CDR3 DNA reads TGTGCCAGCAGTTCGGGACAGCCGAATGAAAAACTGTTTTTT. The chain links TRBV28 to TRBJ1-4, with TRBD1 matching 7 bases. Trimming at V came to 4 bases and at J to 5 bases, leaving 4 bases not matched to a gene. Germline CDR1 is MDHEN and CDR2 is SYDVKM. This CDR3 spans 14 amino acids.

V usage is TRBV28 and J usage is TRBJ1-5; unclear D gene. Trimming took off 5 bases at V and 6 bases at J, with 8 bases between the two ends. Germline values: CDR1 MDHEN, CDR2 SYDVKM. The length of the CDR3 is 12 residues. The CDR3 loop reads CASSPGGQPQHF. CDR3 sequence (DNA): TGTGCCAGCAGTCCGGGTGGTCAGCCCCAGCATTTT.

The chain links TRBV15 to TRBJ1-3; tentative D call: TRBD1 (5 bases). The germline gives CDR1 LNHNV, CDR2 YYDKDF (reference sequence). The CDR3 is 14 amino acids. Trimming shortened V by 3 bases and J by 0 bases, and 6 bases separated the two germline ends. The CDR3 coding sequence is TGTGCCACCAGCAGGACAGTCTCTGGAAACACCATATATTTT. It encodes CATSRTVSGNTIYF.

This chain links TRBV4-1 with TRBJ2-7, with 13 positions matching TRBD2. The ends lost 4 bases at V and 4 bases at J; junction bases unmatched: 10. The CDR3 is made up of 17 amino acids. Germline-derived CDR1 and CDR2 are MGHRA and YSYEKL. The DNA for the CDR3 is TGCGCCAGCAGCCTATTACTAACTAGCGGGAGGGCTTACGAGCAGTACTTC. It is translated as CASSLLLTSGRAYEQYF.

In its sample, this clone was seen a few times. V and J are TRBV7-8 and TRBJ1-4; 7 nucleotides align to TRBD1. V was clipped by 3 bases and J by 5 bases; unmatched bases: 6. Germline CDR1 SGHVS, CDR2 FQNEAQ. The CDR3 covers 15 residues. The CDR3 protein is CASSFLQGSNEKLFF. The CDR3 bases are TGTGCCAGCAGCTTCCTACAGGGGAGCAATGAAAAACTGTTTTTT.

This clone showed up just once. The rearrangement uses TRBV28 and TRBJ1-2; 8 bases are shared with TRBD1. The length of the CDR3 is 13 residues. V lost 3 bases, J lost 5 bases, and 2 bases stayed unmatched. Germline-derived CDR1 and CDR2 are MDHEN and SYDVKM. The CDR3 coding sequence is TGTGCCAGCAGTTTCAGGGGGCGGTATGGCTACACCTTC. It encodes CASSFRGRYGYTF.

This chain links TRBV11-3 with TRBJ2-2; 11 bases agree with TRBD2. Germline trimming cut 2 bases from V and 4 bases from J; bases unmatched to any gene: 6. The CDR3 contains 17 residues. Germline assignment: CDR1 SGHNT and CDR2 YENEEA. Written as DNA, the CDR3 is TGTGCCAGCAGCTTAAAGCTAGCGGGAGGAAGCACCGGGGAGCTGTTTTTT. This sequence encodes CASSLKLAGGSTGELFF.

The V call is TRBV3-1 (or the pseudogene TRBV3-2), the J call TRBJ2-1; weak D call: TRBD2 (6 bases). The germline gives CDR1 LGHDT, CDR2 YNNKEL (reference sequence). The CDR3 contains 17 residues. V lost 2 bases and J 4 bases, leaving 18 bases between the germline ends. The CDR3 spells CASSQIRVRDQYNEQFF. The CDR3 DNA follows: TGTGCCAGCAGCCAAATTAGAGTGCGGGATCAATACAATGAGCAGTTCTTC.

This clone was counted between two and nine times. CDR3 in DNA: TGTGCCAGCAGGCTACTAGCGGGGATATACAATGAGCAGTTCTTC. Translating it yields CASRLLAGIYNEQFF. The V and J genes are TRBV5-8 and TRBJ2-1; 10 nucleotides agree with TRBD2. Germline assignment: CDR1 SGHTS and CDR2 YDEGEE. With 5 bases clipped from V and 4 bases from J, the junction kept 6 bases outside the gene matches. The CDR3 loop spans 15 amino acids. Filled out from reference TRBV5-8 and TRBJ2-1, the complete variable domain reads EAGVTQSPTHLIKTRGQQATLRCSPISGHTSVYWYQQALGLGLQFLLWYDEGEERNRGNFPPRFSGRQFPNYSSELNVNALELEDSALYLCASRLLAGIYNEQFFGPGTRLTVL.

V is TRBV6-5 and J is TRBJ2-2, with 9 bases lining up with TRBD2. The trim removed 6 bases at V and 4 bases at J, leaving 3 bases unmatched. The CDR3 extends over 14 amino acids. Germline V lookup: CDR1 MNHEY, CDR2 SVGAGI. CDR3 region: CASRRGRGTGELFF. DNA of the CDR3: TGTGCCAGCAGACGCGGGAGGGGCACCGGGGAGCTGTTTTTT.

The V gene is TRBV5-1, the J gene TRBJ2-3, with 12 positions matching TRBD2. CDR1 and CDR2 from the germline V gene are SGHRS and YFSETQ. Trimming cost V 5 bases and J 5 bases; bases outside gene matches: 3. This CDR3 has 14 amino acids. The CDR3 sequence is CASRTSGSVDTQYF. The DNA of the CDR3 is TGCGCCAGCAGGACTAGCGGGAGTGTAGATACGCAGTATTTT.